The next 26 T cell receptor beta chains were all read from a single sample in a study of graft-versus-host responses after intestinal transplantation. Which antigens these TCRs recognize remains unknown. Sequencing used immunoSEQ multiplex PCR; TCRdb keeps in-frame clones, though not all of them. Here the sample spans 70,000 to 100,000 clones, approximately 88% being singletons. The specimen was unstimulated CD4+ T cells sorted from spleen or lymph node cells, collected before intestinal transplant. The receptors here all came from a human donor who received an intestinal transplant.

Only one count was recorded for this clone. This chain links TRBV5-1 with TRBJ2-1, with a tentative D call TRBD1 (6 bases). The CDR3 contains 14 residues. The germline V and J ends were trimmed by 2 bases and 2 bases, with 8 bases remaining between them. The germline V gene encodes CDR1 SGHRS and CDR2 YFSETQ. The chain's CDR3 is CASSFGTTYNEQFF. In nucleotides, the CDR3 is TGCGCCAGCAGCTTCGGGACAACCTACAATGAGCAGTTCTTC.

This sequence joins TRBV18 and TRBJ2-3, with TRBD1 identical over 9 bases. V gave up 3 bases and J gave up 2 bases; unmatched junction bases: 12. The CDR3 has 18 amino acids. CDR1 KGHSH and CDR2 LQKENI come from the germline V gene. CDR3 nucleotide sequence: TGTGCCAGCTCACCGATGGGACAGGGCTTCACAAACACAGATACGCAGTATTTT. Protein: CASSPMGQGFTNTDTQYF.

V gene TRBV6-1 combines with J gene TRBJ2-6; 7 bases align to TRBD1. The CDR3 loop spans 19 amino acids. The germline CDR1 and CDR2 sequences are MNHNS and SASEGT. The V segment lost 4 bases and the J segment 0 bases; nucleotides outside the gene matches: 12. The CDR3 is CASSGLVGRGNSGANVLTF. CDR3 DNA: TGTGCCAGCAGTGGGCTTGTCGGCAGGGGGAACTCTGGGGCCAACGTCCTGACTTTC.

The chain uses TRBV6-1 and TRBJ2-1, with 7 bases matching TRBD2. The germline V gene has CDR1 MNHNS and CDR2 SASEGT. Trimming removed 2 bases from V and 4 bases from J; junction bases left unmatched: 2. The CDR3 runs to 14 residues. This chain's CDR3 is CASSERGEYNEQFF. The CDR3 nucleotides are TGTGCCAGCAGTGAACGGGGGGAGTACAATGAGCAGTTCTTC.

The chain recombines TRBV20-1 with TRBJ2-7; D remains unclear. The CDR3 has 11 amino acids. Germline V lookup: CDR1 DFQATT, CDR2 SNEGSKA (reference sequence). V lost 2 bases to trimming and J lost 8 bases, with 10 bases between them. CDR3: CSARPGFQQYF. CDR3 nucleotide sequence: TGCAGTGCTAGACCGGGTTTCCAGCAGTACTTC.

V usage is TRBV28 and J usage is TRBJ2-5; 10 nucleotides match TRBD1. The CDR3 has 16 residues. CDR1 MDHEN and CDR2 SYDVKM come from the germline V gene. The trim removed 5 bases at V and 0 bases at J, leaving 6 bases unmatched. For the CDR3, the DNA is TGTGCCAGCAGTACGACAGGGGGCCAGTACCAAGAGACCCAGTACTTC. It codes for CASSTTGGQYQETQYF.

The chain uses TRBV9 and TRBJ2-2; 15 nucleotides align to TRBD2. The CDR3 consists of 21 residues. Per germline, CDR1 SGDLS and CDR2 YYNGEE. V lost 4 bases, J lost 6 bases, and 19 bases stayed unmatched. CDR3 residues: CASSSPRTGTRTSGGAGELFF. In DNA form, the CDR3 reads TGTGCCAGCAGCTCCCCAAGGACAGGGACAAGGACTAGCGGGGGGGCCGGGGAGCTGTTTTTT.

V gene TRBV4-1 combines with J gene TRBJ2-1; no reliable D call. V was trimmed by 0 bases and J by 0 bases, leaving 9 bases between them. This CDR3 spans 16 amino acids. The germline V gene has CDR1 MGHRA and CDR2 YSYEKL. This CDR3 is CASSQDWASSYNEQFF. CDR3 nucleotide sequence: TGCGCCAGCAGCCAAGATTGGGCAAGCTCCTACAATGAGCAGTTCTTC.

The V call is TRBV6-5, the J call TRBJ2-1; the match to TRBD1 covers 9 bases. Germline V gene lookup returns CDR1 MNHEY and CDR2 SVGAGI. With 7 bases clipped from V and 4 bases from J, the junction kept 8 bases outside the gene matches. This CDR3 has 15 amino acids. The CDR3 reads CASTPGTGRYNEQFF. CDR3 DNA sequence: TGTGCCAGCACCCCCGGGACAGGGAGGTACAATGAGCAGTTCTTC.

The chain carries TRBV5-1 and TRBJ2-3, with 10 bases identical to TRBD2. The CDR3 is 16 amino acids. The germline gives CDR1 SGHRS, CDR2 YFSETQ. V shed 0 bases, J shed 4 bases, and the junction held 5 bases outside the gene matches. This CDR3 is CASSLGSGGVADTQYF. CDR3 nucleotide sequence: TGCGCCAGCAGCTTGGGAAGCGGGGGGGTCGCAGATACGCAGTATTTT.

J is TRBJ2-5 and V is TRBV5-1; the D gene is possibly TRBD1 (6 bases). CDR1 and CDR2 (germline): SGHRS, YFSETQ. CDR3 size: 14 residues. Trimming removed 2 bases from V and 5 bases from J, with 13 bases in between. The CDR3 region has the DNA TGCGCCAGCAGCTTCGACAGGCGGGCGGAGACCCAGTACTTC. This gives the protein CASSFDRRAETQYF.

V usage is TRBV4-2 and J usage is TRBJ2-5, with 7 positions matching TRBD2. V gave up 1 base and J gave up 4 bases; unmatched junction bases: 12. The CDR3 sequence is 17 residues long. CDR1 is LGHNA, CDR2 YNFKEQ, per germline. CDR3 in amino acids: CASSQGEQRGLGETQYF. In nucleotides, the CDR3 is TGTGCCAGCAGCCAAGGCGAGCAGCGGGGCCTTGGAGAGACCCAGTACTTC.

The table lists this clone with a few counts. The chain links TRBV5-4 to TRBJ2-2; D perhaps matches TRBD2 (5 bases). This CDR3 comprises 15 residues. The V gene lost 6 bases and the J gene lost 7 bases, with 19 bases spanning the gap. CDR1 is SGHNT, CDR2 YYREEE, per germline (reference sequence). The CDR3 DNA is TGTGCCAGCAACCACCCTAGCTCAATGGGCGGGGAGCTGTTTTTT. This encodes CASNHPSSMGGELFF.

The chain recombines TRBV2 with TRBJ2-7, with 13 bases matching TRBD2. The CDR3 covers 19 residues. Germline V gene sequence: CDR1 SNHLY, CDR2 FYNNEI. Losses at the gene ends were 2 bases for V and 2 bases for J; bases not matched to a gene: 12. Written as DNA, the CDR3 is TGTGCCAGCAGTGAAACCGTCCCGGGACTAGCGGGAAACGCCTACGAGCAGTACTTC. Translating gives CASSETVPGLAGNAYEQYF. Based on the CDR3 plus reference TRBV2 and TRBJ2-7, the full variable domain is EPEVTQTPSHQVTQMGQEVILRCVPISNHLYFYWYRQILGQKVEFLVSFYNNEISEKSEIFDDQFSVERPDGSNFTLKIRSTKLEDSAMYFCASSETVPGLAGNAYEQYFGPGTRLTVT.

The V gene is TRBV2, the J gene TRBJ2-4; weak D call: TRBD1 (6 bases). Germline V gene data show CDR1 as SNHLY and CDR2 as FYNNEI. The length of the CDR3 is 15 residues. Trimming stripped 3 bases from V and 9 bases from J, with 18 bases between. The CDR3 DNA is TGTGCCAGCAGTGATCAAGTAGCAGGGGTAGGCATTCAGTACTTC. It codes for CASSDQVAGVGIQYF.

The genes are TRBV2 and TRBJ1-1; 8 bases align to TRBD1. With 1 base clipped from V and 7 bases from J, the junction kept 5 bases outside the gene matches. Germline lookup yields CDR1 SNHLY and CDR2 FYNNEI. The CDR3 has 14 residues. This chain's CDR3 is CASSEVRGTGEAFF. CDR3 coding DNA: TGTGCCAGCAGTGAAGTAAGAGGGACAGGTGAAGCTTTCTTT. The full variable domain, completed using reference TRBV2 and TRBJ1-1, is EPEVTQTPSHQVTQMGQEVILRCVPISNHLYFYWYRQILGQKVEFLVSFYNNEISEKSEIFDDQFSVERPDGSNFTLKIRSTKLEDSAMYFCASSEVRGTGEAFFGQGTRLTVV.

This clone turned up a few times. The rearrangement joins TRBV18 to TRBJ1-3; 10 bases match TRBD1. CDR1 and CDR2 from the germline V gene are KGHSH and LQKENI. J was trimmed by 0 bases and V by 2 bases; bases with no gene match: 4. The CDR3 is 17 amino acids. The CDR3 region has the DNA TGTGCCAGCTCACCAGTGGACAGGGGGATCTCTGGAAACACCATATATTTT. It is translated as CASSPVDRGISGNTIYF.

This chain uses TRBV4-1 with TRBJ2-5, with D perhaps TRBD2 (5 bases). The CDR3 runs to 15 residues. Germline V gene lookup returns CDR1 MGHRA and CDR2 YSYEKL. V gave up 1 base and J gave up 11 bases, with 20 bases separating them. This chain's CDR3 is CASSQVFGQSREQYF. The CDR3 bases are TGCGCCAGCAGCCAAGTGTTTGGGCAGTCTAGGGAGCAGTACTTC.

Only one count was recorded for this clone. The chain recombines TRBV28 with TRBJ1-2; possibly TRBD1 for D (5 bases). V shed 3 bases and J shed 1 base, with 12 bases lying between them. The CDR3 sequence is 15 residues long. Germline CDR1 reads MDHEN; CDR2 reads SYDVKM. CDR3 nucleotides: TGTGCCAGCAGTTTCAGACAGAGAATTAACTATGGCTACACCTTC. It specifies CASSFRQRINYGYTF.

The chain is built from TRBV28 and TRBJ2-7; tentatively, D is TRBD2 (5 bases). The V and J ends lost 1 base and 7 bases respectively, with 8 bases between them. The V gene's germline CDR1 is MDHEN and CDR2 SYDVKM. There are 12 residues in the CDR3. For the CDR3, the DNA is TGTGCCAGCAGTTTATCCGAGCGGGAGCAGTACTTC. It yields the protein CASSLSEREQYF.

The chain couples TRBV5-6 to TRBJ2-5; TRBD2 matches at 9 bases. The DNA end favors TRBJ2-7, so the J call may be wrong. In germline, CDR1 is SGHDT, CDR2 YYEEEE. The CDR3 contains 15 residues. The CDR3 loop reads CASSFGGRARLEQYF. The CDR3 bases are TGTGCCAGCAGCTTCGGCGGGAGGGCTCGTCTCGAGCAGTACTTC.

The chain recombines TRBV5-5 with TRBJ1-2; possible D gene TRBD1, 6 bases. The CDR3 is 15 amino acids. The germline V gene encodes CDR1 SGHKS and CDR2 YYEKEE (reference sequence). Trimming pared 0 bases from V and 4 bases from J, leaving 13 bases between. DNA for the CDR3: TGTGCCAGCAGCTTGGGAGGGGGTGTAAGCTATGGCTACACCTTC. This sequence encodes CASSLGGGVSYGYTF.

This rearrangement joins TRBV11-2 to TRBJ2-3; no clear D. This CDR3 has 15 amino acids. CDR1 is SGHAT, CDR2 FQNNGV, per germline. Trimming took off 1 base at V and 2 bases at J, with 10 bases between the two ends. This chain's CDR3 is CASSLGPAFTDTQYF. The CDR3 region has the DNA TGTGCCAGCAGCTTAGGGCCAGCGTTCACAGATACGCAGTATTTT.

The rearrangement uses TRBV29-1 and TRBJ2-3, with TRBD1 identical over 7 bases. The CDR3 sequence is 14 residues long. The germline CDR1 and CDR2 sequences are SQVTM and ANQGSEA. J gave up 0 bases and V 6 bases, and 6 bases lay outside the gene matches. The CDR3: CSVGDRVSTDTQYF. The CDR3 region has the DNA TGCAGCGTGGGCGACAGGGTTAGCACAGATACGCAGTATTTT.

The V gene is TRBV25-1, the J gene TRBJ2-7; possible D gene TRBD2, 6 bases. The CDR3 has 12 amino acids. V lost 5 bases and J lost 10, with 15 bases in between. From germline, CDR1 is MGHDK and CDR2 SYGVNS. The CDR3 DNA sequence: TGTGCCAGCAGTCCCGCCCCCGGGGGACAGTACTTC. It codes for CASSPAPGGQYF.

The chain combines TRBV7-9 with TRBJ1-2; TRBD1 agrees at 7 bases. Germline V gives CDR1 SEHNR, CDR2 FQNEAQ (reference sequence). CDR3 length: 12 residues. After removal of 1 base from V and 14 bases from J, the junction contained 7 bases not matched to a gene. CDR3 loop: CASSLDGTVQTF. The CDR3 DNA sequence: TGTGCCAGCAGCTTAGACGGGACAGTACAGACCTTC.